This T cell receptor beta chain derives from a study of shared T cell receptors in the human thymus. The CDR3 length is 15 residues. V lost 3 bases, J lost 8 bases, and 8 bases stayed unmatched. Germline V gene lookup returns CDR1 MGHRA and CDR2 YSYEKL. TCRdb's table, derived via immunoSEQ multiplex PCR, lists solely in-frame clones and lacks some. The table has 700,000 to 750,000 clones, approximately 85% seen once; the top ten hold around 0.01%. These data are also associated with another study on human thymus T cells. From that paper: Surgeons resected thymus tissue during corrective heart surgery. Apparent bias marked the V and J gene usage of thymic and blood repertoires. Unrelated individuals had highly overlapping thymic repertoires, as reported in related research.

This TCR was recovered from a girl under three years old with a congenital heart defect. The sequenced sample was thymocytes. The rearrangement uses TRBV4-1 and TRBJ1-4; 8 bases match TRBD1. Here the CDR3 reads CASSHYQGAKEKLFF. The DNA of the CDR3 is TGCGCCAGCAGCCACTATCAGGGGGCGAAGGAAAAACTGTTTTTT.